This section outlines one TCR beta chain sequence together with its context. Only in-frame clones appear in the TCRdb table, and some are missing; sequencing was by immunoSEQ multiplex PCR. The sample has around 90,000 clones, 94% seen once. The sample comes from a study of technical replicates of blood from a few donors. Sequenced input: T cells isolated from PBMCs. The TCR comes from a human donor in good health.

CDR3 sequence (DNA): TGTGCCAGCAGCTTAGCGCCCCTAGGCCACGAGCAGTACTTC. This gives the protein CASSLAPLGHEQYF. This chain connects TRBV7-2 to TRBJ2-7, with D uncertain. The CDR3 covers 14 residues. The germline V gene encodes CDR1 SGHTA and CDR2 FQGNSA. The ends were cut back, 0 bases at V and 5 bases at J, with 11 bases in the middle.